This T cell receptor (beta chain) was profiled in a study of cytomegalovirus exposure and HLA in healthy donors. The PCR had 60 Vbeta and 13 Jbeta primers. Original processing notes: A follow-up analysis tallied 86 million or so unique TCR beta chains, approximately 11 million shared. TCRdb's copy holds only in-frame clones and misses some; the assay was immunoSEQ multiplex PCR. That table is the source of V, J and clone size, and D and trimming were worked out from the DNA. Counted here are about 160,000 clones, 78% occurring once; the ten biggest clones make up approximately 3.1%. This clone has a single count. Its antigen is as yet unknown. Notes on the study in general: Later findings reportedly placed an Asian-associated ancestry cluster below the roughly 700-donor mean for N-insertions. Reported results showed that the classifier diagnosed cytomegalovirus status with high specificity and sensitivity. Cytomegalovirus association was listed for around 170 TCR beta chains.

Looked up from germline, CDR1 is SGHVS and CDR2 is FQNEAQ. The CDR3 is 16 amino acids. Trimming pared 4 bases from V and 0 bases from J, leaving 13 bases between. Sequenced material: PBMCs. The chain employs TRBV7-8 and TRBJ2-1; maybe TRBD1 (5 bases). The TCR originated in a woman between 40 and 50 years old in good health and CMV-seronegative. CDR3 DNA sequence: TGTGCCAGCAGCTCAAAGACAGCAGACTCCTACAATGAGCAGTTCTTC. As protein: CASSSKTADSYNEQFF. Full variable domain (outside the CDR3, taken from reference TRBV7-8 and TRBJ2-1): GAGVSQSPRYKVAKRGQDVALRCDPISGHVSLFWYQQALGQGPEFLTYFQNEAQLDKSGLPSDRFFAERPEGSVSTLKIQRTQQEDSAVYLCASSSKTADSYNEQFFGPGTRLTVL.